The entry below gives a single T cell receptor (beta chain) sequence along with its context. Its antigen is currently unknown. These data come from a study of T cells in Graves' hyperthyroidism and ophthalmopathy. Whole-study findings and limits: For ophthalmopathy, model prediction preceded onset by a median 6.5 months.

J gave up 7 bases and V 5 bases, and 10 bases lay outside the gene matches. This CDR3 is 16 amino acids long. CDR1 and CDR2 (germline): SGHVS, FNYEAQ. RNA transcripts served as the template for amplifying TCR beta CDR3 regions. Using the HTBI primer set, a first-round RT-PCR was run on the TCR CDR3. TCRdb reanalysed the multiplex PCR reads using MiXCR and keeps one entry per CDR3 protein. The table has around 530,000 distinct CDR3 sequences, 17% seen once. The study included ophthalmopathy patients with Clinical Activity Score at least 3, NOSPECS grade at least 4 and duration under 3 months. The clonotype originates from a woman aged 18-35 years with Graves' ophthalmopathy. V and J are TRBV7-6 and TRBJ2-1; 11 nucleotides match TRBD2. Material: blood. Written as DNA, the CDR3 is TGTGCCAGCAGCCCTTACGCTAGCGGGAGGTTAAATGAGCAGTTCTTC. It codes for CASSPYASGRLNEQFF.